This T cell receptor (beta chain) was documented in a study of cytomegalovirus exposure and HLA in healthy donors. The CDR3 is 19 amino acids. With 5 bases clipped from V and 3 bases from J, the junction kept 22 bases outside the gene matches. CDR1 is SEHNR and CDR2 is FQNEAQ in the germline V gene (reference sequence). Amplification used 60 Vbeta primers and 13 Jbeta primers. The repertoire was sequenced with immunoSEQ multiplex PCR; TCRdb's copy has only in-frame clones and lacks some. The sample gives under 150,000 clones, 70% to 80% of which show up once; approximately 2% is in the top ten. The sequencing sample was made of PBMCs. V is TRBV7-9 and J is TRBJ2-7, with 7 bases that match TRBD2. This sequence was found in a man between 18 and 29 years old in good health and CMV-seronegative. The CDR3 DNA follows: TGTGCCAGCAGCGGGTCCACTACGGCGGGAGACTTTTTTGACTACGAGCAGTACTTC. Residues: CASSGSTTAGDFFDYEQYF.